This T cell receptor (beta chain) comes out of a study of Tregs in tolerant kidney transplant recipients. The sample holds one count of this clone. What it recognizes is unknown. The CDR3 contains 18 residues. Germline CDR1 SGHRS, CDR2 YFSETQ. V was pared by 0 bases and J by 3 bases, with 4 bases of the junction left unmatched. Study-wide results and caveats: This study did not directly address biological reproducibility.

Generated by immunoSEQ multiplex PCR, the TCRdb table keeps only in-frame clones and is missing some. The table records under 20,000 clones, roughly 82% of them present only once. Unstimulated Tregs (CD4+CD25+CD127-) and CD4+CD25- non-Tregs were sorted from PBMCs. Sequenced material: Tregs from blood. The chain employs TRBV5-1 and TRBJ2-6, with TRBD1 matching over 12 bases. The source of this sequence is a human donor in good health. CDR3 sequence (DNA): TGCGCCAGCAGCTTGGTGGGACAGGGGGCACTTGGGGCCAACGTCCTGACTTTC. Protein sequence: CASSLVGQGALGANVLTF.